This T cell receptor beta chain is drawn from a study of cytomegalovirus exposure and HLA in healthy donors. Losses at the gene ends were 7 bases for V and 3 bases for J; bases not matched to a gene: 11. CDR1 and CDR2 from the germline V gene are LNHDA and SQIVND (reference sequence). CDR3 length equals 17 residues. As for this clone: As yet, its antigen is unknown.

Whole-study results and caveats: Diagnosis of cytomegalovirus status made by the classifier reportedly showed high specificity and sensitivity. Follow-up analysis found HLA locus-dependent TCR association rates, highest for DRB1 and lowest for HLA-C. Likely technical artifact: a cluster of highly shared sequence variants.

Vbeta (60) and Jbeta (13) primers were used in the PCR. Some clones are missing from TCRdb's copy, which holds only in-frame ones; the method was immunoSEQ multiplex PCR. The repertoire table contains about 72,000 clones. This TCR was recovered from a man aged 35-49 years in good health and CMV-seronegative. The chain combines TRBV19 with TRBJ1-5, with 11 nucleotides matching TRBD1. Specimen: PBMCs. The chain's CDR3 is CASTPGTGGNFNQPQHF. The CDR3 DNA sequence: TGTGCCAGTACCCCCGGGACAGGGGGAAACTTCAATCAGCCCCAGCATTTT.